This T cell receptor beta chain emerged from a study of blood T cell repertoires in COVID-19. The trim removed 4 bases at V and 6 bases at J, leaving 7 bases unmatched. This CDR3 contains 16 residues. Germline CDR1 and CDR2: SGHNT and YYREEE (reference sequence). Sequencing was performed with immunoSEQ multiplex PCR; in TCRdb, only in-frame clones are kept and a portion is missing. The table has 250,000 to 400,000 clones, roughly 88% seen once. This sequence was found in a woman in her 30s with COVID-19, enrolled during active disease. The chain combines TRBV5-4 with TRBJ2-3, with TRBD2 matching over 14 bases. Source material: peripheral blood. DNA for the CDR3: TGTGCCAGCAGCCTCGGACTAGCGGGGGGTGACGATACGCAGTATTTT. Its translation: CASSLGLAGGDDTQYF.